These T cell receptor beta chains were read from a single sample in a study of blood T cell repertoires in COVID-19. Only in-frame clones appear in the TCRdb table, and some are missing; sequencing was by immunoSEQ multiplex PCR. The data show roughly 76,000 clones, with 85% to 90% seen just once and more than 0.9% held by the top ten. The sequencing sample was made of PBMCs or T cells enriched from blood (not recorded which). The receptors come from a woman between 50 and 59 years old with acute COVID-19. The conserved cysteine and the conserved F or W are not part of the CDR3 here.

v_gene,CDR3aa
TRBV24-1,ATKPGAYNEQF
TRBV7-9,ATGRGLEKLF
TRBV19,ASSSTLRARGEAF
TRBV5-1,ASSLEGGLAGAGEQF
TRBV6-5,ASSQIGQYTGELF
TRBV3-1/TRBV3-2,ASSPRGSGTGSYNEQF
TRBV7-2,ASSQSGQSNEKLF
TRBV19,ASSIRAESSYEQY
TRBV18,ASSPPRRIYGYT
TRBV4-1,ASSQAAGGYGYT
TRBV9,ASSGTGNQPQH
TRBV30,AWVAGGTDTQY
TRBV6-5,ASSYRDRNYGYT
TRBV25-1,ASSESWREGQGEQF
TRBV27,ASSPRQGNYGYT
TRBV30,AWTLGGRARVEQF
TRBV6-5,ASSNGMNTEAF
TRBV3-1/TRBV3-2,ASSQDSGDKNTEAF
TRBV5-1,ASSLRVSNTEAF